This TCR beta chain was sequenced for a study of blood T cell repertoires in COVID-19. The table came from immunoSEQ multiplex PCR; TCRdb's copy has only in-frame clones and leaves some out. Among 85,000 to 100,000 clones listed, more than 80% were seen once. CDR1 and CDR2 from the germline V gene are GTSNPN and SVGIG (reference sequence). The CDR3 covers 13 residues. The V gene lost 2 bases and the J gene lost 6 bases, with 10 bases spanning the gap. This sequence joins TRBV30 and TRBJ1-4; D unresolved. This sequence was found in a man aged 50-59 years with active or convalescent COVID-19. Sequenced material: peripheral blood. The DNA of the CDR3 is TGTGCCTGGAGTTCGGGATATTATGAAAAACTGTTTTTT. It codes for CAWSSGYYEKLFF.